This T cell receptor (beta chain) originates from a study of radiotherapy plus CTLA-4 blockade in lung cancer. Sequenced by immunoSEQ multiplex PCR; TCRdb stores in-frame clones only, minus some. Here the sample spans more than 95,000 clones, about 83% being singletons. This clone was seen only once. Alongside CTLA-4 blockade with ipilimumab, patients with chemo-refractory metastatic non-small-cell lung cancer received focal radiation. V shed 6 bases and J 5 bases; nucleotides not matched to a gene: 10. The germline V gene encodes CDR1 SGHVS and CDR2 FQNEAQ. This CDR3 has 15 residues. The chain uses TRBV7-8 and TRBJ1-1; 9 positions agree with TRBD1. This TCR was sampled from a human donor with non-small cell lung cancer who had a partial response to radiotherapy plus ipilimumab. Sequences were derived from peripheral blood, sampled from a patient treated with radiotherapy plus ipilimumab. The chain's CDR3 is CASSPPGQGSTEAFF. DNA for the CDR3: TGTGCCAGCAGTCCCCCGGGACAGGGATCTACTGAAGCTTTCTTT. Filled out from reference TRBV7-8 and TRBJ1-1, the complete variable domain reads GAGVSQSPRYKVAKRGQDVALRCDPISGHVSLFWYQQALGQGPEFLTYFQNEAQLDKSGLPSDRFFAERPEGSVSTLKIQRTQQEDSAVYLCASSPPGQGSTEAFFGQGTRLTVV.